These T cell receptor beta chains were read from a single sample in a study of T cells in Graves' hyperthyroidism and ophthalmopathy. One entry per CDR3 protein results from TCRdb running MiXCR on the multiplex PCR reads. The data show approximately 360,000 distinct CDR3 sequences, with roughly 25% seen just once and around 70% held by the top ten. What was sequenced was blood. Every receptor here comes from a man aged 45 to 65 with Graves' hyperthyroidism. CDR3s include the opening cysteine and the closing phenylalanine or tryptophan. The order of the fields is CDR3 DNA, CDR3 protein, D gene, clone size, J gene, V gene. The D gene is left open where the match is weak. Size tells how often a clone was seen (once, few, many) or the class of an expanded clone, and some rows leave it out.

CDR3nt: TGTGCCAGCAGTCCTCAGGGTACCCACGAGCAGTACTTC
CDR3aa: CASSPQGTHEQYF
d_gene: .
abundance: few
j_gene: TRBJ2-7
v_gene: TRBV28

CDR3nt: TGTGCCAGCATCAACCCCTCGGCCGGGTCTGAAGCTTTCTTT
CDR3aa: CASINPSAGSEAFF
d_gene: .
abundance: many
j_gene: TRBJ1-1
v_gene: TRBV28

CDR3nt: TGCGCCAGCAGCCCGGGACTAGCGGATGCAAGCTACGAGCAGTACTTC
CDR3aa: CASSPGLADASYEQYF
d_gene: TRBD2
abundance: once
j_gene: TRBJ2-7
v_gene: TRBV5-1

CDR3nt: TGTGCCAGCAGCCGACAGGGCGTCTATCAGCCCCAGCATTTT
CDR3aa: CASSRQGVYQPQHF
d_gene: TRBD1
abundance: few
j_gene: TRBJ1-5
v_gene: TRBV3-1

CDR3nt: TGTGCCAGCGCCTGGGGGGACGGGGGACGCACTGAAGCTTTCTTT
CDR3aa: CASAWGDGGRTEAFF
d_gene: .
abundance: few
j_gene: TRBJ1-1
v_gene: TRBV2

CDR3nt: TGTGCCAGCAGTTACTCGATAAAACTAGCGGGAAAATGGGACGAGCAGTACTTC
CDR3aa: CASSYSIKLAGKWDEQYF
d_gene: TRBD2
abundance: few
j_gene: TRBJ2-7
v_gene: TRBV6-5

CDR3nt: TGTGCCAGCAGCTTAGCGCCCGCGGGCCCCCAAGAGACCCAGTACTTC
CDR3aa: CASSLAPAGPQETQYF
d_gene: .
abundance: many
j_gene: TRBJ2-5
v_gene: TRBV7-9

CDR3nt: TGTGCCAGCAGTTCACTGACAGGAGTACTAAATGAAAAACTGTTTTTT
CDR3aa: CASSSLTGVLNEKLFF
d_gene: .
abundance: .
j_gene: TRBJ1-4
v_gene: TRBV27

CDR3nt: TGTGCCAGTAGTGTGAAAACTGCCGGATCACCCCTCCACTTT
CDR3aa: CASSVKTAGSPLHF
d_gene: .
abundance: few
j_gene: TRBJ1-6
v_gene: TRBV19

CDR3nt: TGTGCCAGCAGCTTAACGTTTACTAGCGGGAAGGTGAATGAGCAGTTCTTC
CDR3aa: CASSLTFTSGKVNEQFF
d_gene: TRBD2
abundance: .
j_gene: TRBJ2-1
v_gene: TRBV7-3

CDR3nt: TGTGCCAGCAGCCAAGAAATAGGAACCTACAATGAGCAGTTCTTC
CDR3aa: CASSQEIGTYNEQFF
d_gene: .
abundance: .
j_gene: TRBJ2-1
v_gene: TRBV11-2

CDR3nt: TGTGCCAGTAGGACTAGCGGGAGGGACAATGAGCAGTTCTTC
CDR3aa: CASRTSGRDNEQFF
d_gene: TRBD2
abundance: many
j_gene: TRBJ2-1
v_gene: TRBV2

CDR3nt: TGTGCCAGCAGGGGCACAGGGGTTTACAATGAGCAGTTCTTC
CDR3aa: CASRGTGVYNEQFF
d_gene: TRBD1
abundance: few
j_gene: TRBJ2-1
v_gene: TRBV6-1

CDR3nt: TGTGCCAGCAGTTTCCCAACGACTAGCTTAGAAGGATACACCTACAATGAGCAGTACTTC
CDR3aa: CASSFPTTSLEGYTYNEQYF
d_gene: TRBD2
abundance: once
j_gene: TRBJ2-7
v_gene: TRBV28

CDR3nt: TGTGCCAGCAGTTTAAATAGCGGCGGGAGGGGAAACATTCAGTACTTC
CDR3aa: CASSLNSGGRGNIQYF
d_gene: TRBD2
abundance: .
j_gene: TRBJ2-4
v_gene: TRBV12-3/TRBV12-4

CDR3nt: TGTGCCAGCAGCCCGCTAGCGGGAGCTAACGAGCAGTACTTC
CDR3aa: CASSPLAGANEQYF
d_gene: TRBD2
abundance: few
j_gene: TRBJ2-7
v_gene: TRBV11-3

CDR3nt: TGCAGTGCAACCGGGACTAGCGGGCGGGCTGCAGAGACCCAGTACTTC
CDR3aa: CSATGTSGRAAETQYF
d_gene: TRBD2
abundance: .
j_gene: TRBJ2-5
v_gene: TRBV20-1

CDR3nt: TGTGCCAGCAGGCGTGGGGGGGCGGGAGGAAGTGAGCAGTTCTTC
CDR3aa: CASRRGGAGGSEQFF
d_gene: TRBD2
abundance: many
j_gene: TRBJ2-1
v_gene: TRBV6-2/TRBV6-3

CDR3nt: TGTGCCAGCAGCAAACTAGCGGGTAGGGATGAGCAGTTCTTC
CDR3aa: CASSKLAGRDEQFF
d_gene: TRBD2
abundance: many
j_gene: TRBJ2-1
v_gene: TRBV11-2

CDR3nt: TGTGCCAGTAGCATGGAAGGGACAGGGACCGGGGAGCTGTTTTTT
CDR3aa: CASSMEGTGTGELFF
d_gene: TRBD1
abundance: .
j_gene: TRBJ2-2
v_gene: TRBV19

CDR3nt: TGTGCCAGCAGTTTAGAATCTAGCGGGGGATACGAGCAGTACTTC
CDR3aa: CASSLESSGGYEQYF
d_gene: TRBD2
abundance: .
j_gene: TRBJ2-7
v_gene: TRBV12-3/TRBV12-4

CDR3nt: TGTGCCAGCAGTTCCCAGACTAGTTCGGATACGCAGTATTTT
CDR3aa: CASSSQTSSDTQYF
d_gene: .
abundance: .
j_gene: TRBJ2-3
v_gene: TRBV27

CDR3nt: TGTGCCAGCAGCATTAGCGGGAGTGTTTACGAGCAGTACTTC
CDR3aa: CASSISGSVYEQYF
d_gene: TRBD2
abundance: .
j_gene: TRBJ2-7
v_gene: TRBV6-1

CDR3nt: TGTGCCAGCTCAGACAAAGGACTAGCGGACATCAATGAGCAGTTCTTC
CDR3aa: CASSDKGLADINEQFF
d_gene: TRBD2
abundance: few
j_gene: TRBJ2-1
v_gene: TRBV6-4

CDR3nt: TGCGCCAGCAGCAAAGACAGGGGAGGAGAGAACACTGAAGCTTTCTTT
CDR3aa: CASSKDRGGENTEAFF
d_gene: TRBD1
abundance: few
j_gene: TRBJ1-1
v_gene: TRBV5-1

CDR3nt: TGTGCCAGCAGTAGAACTGACTTAGGTGTAACCGAAGGGTCAAACGATACGCAGTATTTT
CDR3aa: CASSRTDLGVTEGSNDTQYF
d_gene: .
abundance: .
j_gene: TRBJ2-3
v_gene: TRBV6-1

CDR3nt: TGTGCCAGCAGTTACTCGGGAGCGGGAGGGTCCTACGAGCAGTACTTC
CDR3aa: CASSYSGAGGSYEQYF
d_gene: TRBD2
abundance: .
j_gene: TRBJ2-7
v_gene: TRBV6-5

CDR3nt: TGTGCCAGCAGCTTAGGGGCACCGGGCCCGCAGTACTTC
CDR3aa: CASSLGAPGPQYF
d_gene: .
abundance: .
j_gene: TRBJ2-7
v_gene: TRBV7-9

CDR3nt: TGTGCCAGCAGTGAAGCGTCTACAGTCGGCACTGAAGCTTTCTTT
CDR3aa: CASSEASTVGTEAFF
d_gene: .
abundance: few
j_gene: TRBJ1-1
v_gene: TRBV6-1

CDR3nt: TGTGCCAGCAGCAGCTCTTGGGCGAATGAGCAGTTCTTC
CDR3aa: CASSSSWANEQFF
d_gene: .
abundance: .
j_gene: TRBJ2-1
v_gene: TRBV7-3

CDR3nt: TGTGCCAGCAGCGTAAAGGACAGGGCCGCGGAAAAACTGTTTTTT
CDR3aa: CASSVKDRAAEKLFF
d_gene: TRBD1
abundance: .
j_gene: TRBJ1-4
v_gene: TRBV9

CDR3nt: TGTGCCAGCAGCCGTAGGATCCTCGGGGCCAACGTCCTGACTTTC
CDR3aa: CASSRRILGANVLTF
d_gene: .
abundance: few
j_gene: TRBJ2-6
v_gene: TRBV6-1

CDR3nt: TGTGCCAGCAGTGACAGGGAGCAGTACTTC
CDR3aa: CASSDREQYF
d_gene: .
abundance: few
j_gene: TRBJ2-7
v_gene: TRBV2

CDR3nt: TGTGCCAGCAGCTTGGACAAAATGGCAGGGAGCTCCTACGAGCAGTACTTC
CDR3aa: CASSLDKMAGSSYEQYF
d_gene: .
abundance: .
j_gene: TRBJ2-7
v_gene: TRBV5-4

CDR3nt: TGTGCCAGCAGCGCGACAGGGATTGACTACGAGCAGTACTTC
CDR3aa: CASSATGIDYEQYF
d_gene: TRBD1
abundance: .
j_gene: TRBJ2-7
v_gene: TRBV7-8

CDR3nt: TGTGCCAGCAGCCAAGATCCGGGAGAGACCCAGTACTTC
CDR3aa: CASSQDPGETQYF
d_gene: .
abundance: many
j_gene: TRBJ2-5
v_gene: TRBV3-1

CDR3nt: TGTGCCAGCAGCGTAGAATCTGGGGGCTACGAGCAGTACTTC
CDR3aa: CASSVESGGYEQYF
d_gene: .
abundance: .
j_gene: TRBJ2-7
v_gene: TRBV9

CDR3nt: TGTGCCAGCAGCGTAGTCATTAGCTCCGATGGTGAGCAGTTCTTC
CDR3aa: CASSVVISSDGEQFF
d_gene: .
abundance: .
j_gene: TRBJ2-1
v_gene: TRBV7-3

CDR3nt: TGTGCCAGCAGTTACTCGATGGGGCTTAGCAATCAGCCCCAGCATTTT
CDR3aa: CASSYSMGLSNQPQHF
d_gene: .
abundance: few
j_gene: TRBJ1-5
v_gene: TRBV6-5

CDR3nt: TGTGCCAGCTCACCACCGGGGACAGGGATGAACACCGGGGAGCTGTTTTTT
CDR3aa: CASSPPGTGMNTGELFF
d_gene: TRBD1
abundance: few
j_gene: TRBJ2-2
v_gene: TRBV18

CDR3nt: TGTGCCAGCAGTATCCTATCCTCGGGTCCCTTAAACACTGAAGCTTTCTTT
CDR3aa: CASSILSSGPLNTEAFF
d_gene: .
abundance: .
j_gene: TRBJ1-1
v_gene: TRBV28

CDR3nt: TGCGCCAGCAGCCCATTGGACACAATCAATCAGCCCCAGCATTTT
CDR3aa: CASSPLDTINQPQHF
d_gene: .
abundance: .
j_gene: TRBJ1-5
v_gene: TRBV4-1

CDR3nt: TGCAGTGCTAGGACTAGCGGGAGATTTAATGAGCAGTTCTTC
CDR3aa: CSARTSGRFNEQFF
d_gene: TRBD2
abundance: .
j_gene: TRBJ2-1
v_gene: TRBV20-1

CDR3nt: TGTGCCAGCAGGGACAGGGTGGGAGAGACCCAGTACTTC
CDR3aa: CASRDRVGETQYF
d_gene: TRBD1
abundance: few
j_gene: TRBJ2-5
v_gene: TRBV6-1

CDR3nt: TGTGCCACAACTGAGGTGGGAGATGATTCACCCCTCCACTTT
CDR3aa: CATTEVGDDSPLHF
d_gene: .
abundance: .
j_gene: TRBJ1-6
v_gene: TRBV10-3

CDR3nt: TGTGCCAGCAGTTTTCTGGCGGGGAACACTGAAGCTTTCTTT
CDR3aa: CASSFLAGNTEAFF
d_gene: .
abundance: .
j_gene: TRBJ1-1
v_gene: TRBV12-3/TRBV12-4

CDR3nt: TGTGCCAGCAGTTCTTTACCGGGGCACTCCTACGAGCAGTACTTC
CDR3aa: CASSSLPGHSYEQYF
d_gene: .
abundance: .
j_gene: TRBJ2-7
v_gene: TRBV6-1

CDR3nt: TGTGCCAGCAGTTCCTCAACAGGGGGTGACACTGAAGCTTTCTTT
CDR3aa: CASSSSTGGDTEAFF
d_gene: TRBD1
abundance: many
j_gene: TRBJ1-1
v_gene: TRBV28